This T cell receptor (beta chain) came from a study of cytomegalovirus exposure and HLA in healthy donors. About the research overall: As an earlier analysis found, 180 million or so T cells yielded about 100 million unique TCR beta sequences. Around 83% of 350 to 400 genotyped donors fell in the Caucasian-associated ancestry cluster.

Comments on this clone: The antigen remains unidentified.

The CDR3 totals 13 residues. Per germline, CDR1 SEHNR and CDR2 FQNEAQ (reference sequence). After removal of 5 bases from V and 1 base from J, the junction contained 1 base not matched to a gene. The PCR employed 60 Vbeta primers together with 13 Jbeta primers. Only in-frame clones appear in the TCRdb table, and some are missing; sequencing was by immunoSEQ multiplex PCR. The repertoire holds 150,000 or so clones, with roughly 9.8% as singletons. General study results and limits: Earlier analysis yielded a pattern in which most TCR beta V segments were productive about 87% or about 30% of the time.

This chain connects TRBV7-9 to TRBJ2-5, with 7 bases that match TRBD1. Sequencing input: PBMCs. This clonotype was obtained from a man between 50 and 59 years old in good health and CMV-seronegative. The chain's CDR3 is CASSRDSQETQYF. The CDR3 bases are TGTGCCAGCAGCCGGGACAGCCAAGAGACCCAGTACTTC. Combining the CDR3 with reference TRBV7-9 and TRBJ2-5 gives the whole variable domain DTGVSQNPRHKITKRGQNVTFRCDPISEHNRLYWYRQTLGQGPEFLTYFQNEAQLEKSRLLSDRFSAERPKGSFSTLEIQRTEQGDSAMYLCASSRDSQETQYFGPGTRLLVL.